Presented here are 15 T cell receptor beta chains from one specimen sequenced in a study of cytotoxic CD8 clonotypes in ibrutinib-treated CLL. Using immunoSEQ multiplex PCR, the repertoire was profiled, and TCRdb retains in-frame clones only, with some absent. The sample lists around 15,000 clones, 55% to 70% occurring once. The sequenced sample was PBMCs, obtained before ibrutinib treatment. All receptors derive from a human donor with chronic lymphocytic leukemia.

The chain joins TRBV6-6 to TRBJ1-1; D might be TRBD1 (5 bases). V gave up 7 bases and J gave up 0 bases, with 18 bases separating them. CDR1 and CDR2 (germline): MNHNY, SVGAGI (reference sequence). The CDR3 is made up of 16 amino acids. Here the CDR3 DNA reads TGTGCCAGCATCTACTCCGGCGGGGGGTTGAACACTGAAGCTTTCTTT. Its translation: CASIYSGGGLNTEAFF.

The chain joins TRBV5-1 to TRBJ2-2; no firm D call. The germline V and J ends were trimmed by 1 base and 5 bases, with 6 bases remaining between them. The CDR3 totals 13 residues. Germline lookup yields CDR1 SGHRS and CDR2 YFSETQ. Here the CDR3 reads CASSLYATGELFF. The CDR3 bases are TGCGCCAGCAGCTTGTACGCGACCGGGGAGCTGTTTTTT.

The chain carries TRBV21-1 and TRBJ2-7; the D call of TRBD2 is as the table states it, not checked on the DNA. TRBV21-1 is labeled a pseudogene. This CDR3 is built from 17 residues. CDR3 amino acids: CASSKREGTSGGGEQYV. Here the CDR3 DNA reads TGTGCCAGCAGCAAAAGGGAGGGGACTAGCGGGGGAGGTGAGCAGTACGTC.

Relative to its sample, this clone is medium-sized. The J gene is TRBJ2-1, the V gene TRBV7-2; no clear D. The germline V gene has CDR1 SGHTA and CDR2 FQGNSA. This CDR3 has 12 residues. V was shortened by 5 bases and J by 7 bases, with 9 bases between the two germline ends. The chain's CDR3 is CASSPNLNEQFF. CDR3 coding DNA: TGTGCCAGCAGCCCTAATTTGAATGAGCAGTTCTTC.

This clone was seen once. V is TRBV6-5 and J is TRBJ2-7; the D is unclear. The CDR3 is 11 residues long. CDR1 MNHEY and CDR2 SVGAGI come from the germline V gene. With 5 bases removed from V and 5 bases from J, the gap between germline ends came to 7 bases. The CDR3 coding sequence is TGTGCCAGCAGTGTACACCACGAGCAGTACGTC. Protein sequence: CASSVHHEQYV.

In its sample, this clone was seen a few times. The genes are TRBV10-3 and TRBJ2-3, with TRBD2 identical over 13 bases. Germline-derived CDR1 and CDR2 are ENHRY and SYGVKD. Trimming cost V 5 bases and J 2 bases; bases outside gene matches: 4. CDR3 size: 16 residues. In DNA form, the CDR3 reads TGTGCCATCAGTATGGGACTAGCGGGGTTCACAGATACGCAGTATTTT. Protein product: CAISMGLAGFTDTQYF.

The chain recombines TRBV28 with TRBJ1-4; 7 bases map to TRBD1. This CDR3 has 15 amino acids. Germline V lookup: CDR1 MDHEN, CDR2 SYDVKM. The ends lost 5 bases at V and 0 bases at J; junction bases unmatched: 3. DNA for the CDR3: TGTGCCAGCAGTATAGGGGGCACAACTAATGAAAAACTGTTTTTT. Translating gives CASSIGGTTNEKLFF. Together with reference TRBV28 and TRBJ1-4, the CDR3 gives the full variable domain: DVKVTQSSRYLVKRTGEKVFLECVQDMDHENMFWYRQDPGLGLRLIYFSYDVKMKEKGDIPEGYSVSREKKERFSLILESASTNQTSMYLCASSIGGTTNEKLFFGSGTQLSVL.

The CDR3 DNA follows: TGTGCCAGTAGTAGAACCTCGGGACAGGGAAACATTCAGTACTTC. Translating gives CASSRTSGQGNIQYF. The chain is built from TRBV19 and TRBJ2-4; 9 bases fit TRBD1. The CDR3 spans 15 residues. Germline CDR1 and CDR2: LNHDA and SQIVND (reference sequence). Losses at the gene ends were 4 bases for V and 6 bases for J; bases not matched to a gene: 7.

The rearrangement links TRBV11-1 to TRBJ2-3; 7 bases align to TRBD1. Germline CDR1 reads SGHAT; CDR2 reads FQDESV (reference sequence). Trimming at V came to 4 bases and at J to 1 base, leaving 8 bases not matched to a gene. The CDR3 covers 16 residues. CDR3 bases: TGTGCCAGCAGCTCCGGGACAGCTGAGCGCACAGATACGCAGTATTTT. Translating gives CASSSGTAERTDTQYF. The full variable domain, in which reference TRBV11-1 and TRBJ2-3 provide the parts outside the CDR3, is EAEVAQSPRYKITEKSQAVAFWCDPISGHATLYWYRQILGQGPELLVQFQDESVVDDSQLPKDRFSAERLKGVDSTLKIQPAELGDSAMYLCASSSGTAERTDTQYFGPGTRLTVL.

Only a few counts were recorded for this clone. This chain links TRBV29-1 with TRBJ1-2, with 8 bases fitting TRBD1. There are 16 residues in the CDR3. Germline trimming cut 1 base from V and 5 bases from J; bases unmatched to any gene: 12. The germline V gene encodes CDR1 SQVTM and CDR2 ANQGSEA. The CDR3 DNA follows: TGCAGCGTTGAAGTACCTGGCCCAGGGGGCAGGTATGGCTACACCTTC. This encodes CSVEVPGPGGRYGYTF.

This clone was seen a few times. This chain uses TRBV19 with TRBJ2-3; the D call may be TRBD1 or TRBD2 (5 bases each). V lost 3 bases, J lost 2 bases, and 12 bases lay in between. CDR1 and CDR2 (germline): LNHDA, SQIVND (reference sequence). There are 15 residues in the CDR3. CDR3 region: CASSIVGVITDTQYF. The CDR3 DNA reads as TGTGCCAGTAGTATTGTGGGGGTGATCACAGATACGCAGTATTTT.

The chain employs TRBV5-1 and TRBJ2-7; D may match TRBD1 or TRBD2 (7 bases each). CDR3 size: 13 residues. Germline V gene lookup returns CDR1 SGHRS and CDR2 YFSETQ. The V end was cut by 5 bases, the J end by 6 bases, with 15 bases between. CDR3 protein: CASSSTGEGEQYV. The CDR3 DNA reads TGCGCCAGCAGTTCCACAGGGGAGGGCGAGCAGTACGTC.

The rearrangement uses TRBV6-1 and TRBJ2-2, with a weak D call TRBD2 (6 bases). V lost 7 bases, J lost 8 bases, and 17 bases lay in between. CDR1 is MNHNS and CDR2 is SASEGT in the germline V gene. The CDR3 covers 14 residues. The CDR3 loop is CASILLAAAGELFF. In DNA form, the CDR3 reads TGTGCCAGCATTCTACTAGCTGCGGCTGGGGAGCTGTTTTTT.

This clone turned up a few times. The chain has TRBV27 and TRBJ1-2; D is unclear. CDR1 is MNHEY and CDR2 is SMNVEV in the germline V gene (reference sequence). The CDR3 extends over 15 amino acids. Deletions cut 3 bases from V and 2 bases from J, with 13 bases between. CDR3 bases: TGTGCCAGCAGTTTTAGCCCTCCGGGCAACTATGGCTACACCTTC. The encoded protein is CASSFSPPGNYGYTF.

The chain links TRBV5-6 to TRBJ2-3, with D tentatively TRBD1 (6 bases). CDR3 length equals 16 residues. Germline CDR1 SGHDT, CDR2 YYEEEE. The ends were cut back, 2 bases at V and 0 bases at J, with 13 bases in the middle. The CDR3 DNA follows: TGTGCCAGCAGCTTCAGGGGAGTCCTTAGCACAGATACGCAGTATTTT. Its protein product is CASSFRGVLSTDTQYF.